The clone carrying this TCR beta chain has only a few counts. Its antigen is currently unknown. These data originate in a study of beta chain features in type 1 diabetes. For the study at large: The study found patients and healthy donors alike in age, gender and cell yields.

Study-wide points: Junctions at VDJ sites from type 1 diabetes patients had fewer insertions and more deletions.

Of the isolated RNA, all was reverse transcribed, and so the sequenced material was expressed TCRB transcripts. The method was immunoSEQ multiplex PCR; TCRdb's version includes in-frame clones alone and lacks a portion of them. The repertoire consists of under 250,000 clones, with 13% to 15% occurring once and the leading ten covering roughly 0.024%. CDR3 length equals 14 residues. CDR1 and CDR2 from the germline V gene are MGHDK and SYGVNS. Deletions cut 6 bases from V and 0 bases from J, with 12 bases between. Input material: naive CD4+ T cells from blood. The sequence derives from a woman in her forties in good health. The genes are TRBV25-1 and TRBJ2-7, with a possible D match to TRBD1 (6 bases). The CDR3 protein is CASSLDSSSYEQYF. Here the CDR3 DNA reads TGTGCCAGCAGCCTGGACAGCAGCTCCTACGAGCAGTACTTC.